A selection of T cell receptor beta chains follows, all from one sample in a study of regulatory T cells in long-lasting Graves disease. TCRdb reprocessed the multiplex PCR reads with MiXCR, giving one entry per CDR3 protein. The table includes roughly 560,000 distinct CDR3 sequences, around 12% detected once. The sample was also linked to a second study, of T cells in Graves' hyperthyroidism and ophthalmopathy.

Material: peripheral blood mononuclear cells (PBMCs), obtained at new diagnosis, from a patient treated with antithyroid drugs. Receptor source: a woman younger than 45 with Graves disease. CDR3s include the opening cysteine and the closing phenylalanine or tryptophan. D genes are given only for firm matches. The listing skips clone size in some rows; elsewhere it reads once, few, many or a size class.

j_gene: TRBJ2-3; d_gene: NA; abundance: few; v_gene: TRBV19; CDR3aa: CASSIVVNTDTQYF; CDR3nt: TGTGCCAGTAGTATAGTCGTGAACACAGATACGCAGTATTTT
j_gene: TRBJ2-1; d_gene: NA; abundance: few; v_gene: TRBV20-1; CDR3aa: CSARTDNNEQFF; CDR3nt: TGCAGTGCCCGGACGGATAACAATGAGCAGTTCTTC
j_gene: TRBJ2-2; d_gene: NA; abundance: many; v_gene: TRBV15; CDR3aa: CATSRVSTVNTGELFF; CDR3nt: TGTGCCACCAGCAGAGTCTCGACAGTGAACACCGGGGAGCTGTTTTTT
j_gene: TRBJ1-1; d_gene: NA; abundance: NA; v_gene: TRBV20-1; CDR3aa: CSALRGSKAFF; CDR3nt: TGCAGTGCTCTACGGGGGTCCAAGGCTTTCTTT
j_gene: TRBJ2-1; d_gene: NA; abundance: many; v_gene: TRBV20-1; CDR3aa: CSASAGPNEQFF; CDR3nt: TGCAGTGCTAGTGCGGGTCCCAATGAGCAGTTCTTC
j_gene: TRBJ1-5; d_gene: TRBD1; abundance: few; v_gene: TRBV7-9; CDR3aa: CASSLAQGGLEPQHF; CDR3nt: TGTGCCAGCAGCTTAGCGCAGGGGGGATTGGAGCCCCAGCATTTT
j_gene: TRBJ2-7; d_gene: NA; abundance: many; v_gene: TRBV7-9; CDR3aa: CASSSPFGGEQYF; CDR3nt: TGTGCCAGCAGCTCGCCCTTTGGAGGCGAGCAGTACTTC
j_gene: TRBJ1-1; d_gene: TRBD1; abundance: many; v_gene: TRBV7-9; CDR3aa: CASSHGGDRVRTEAFF; CDR3nt: TGTGCCAGCAGCCATGGGGGCGACAGGGTTAGGACTGAAGCTTTCTTT
j_gene: TRBJ1-2; d_gene: TRBD1; abundance: many; v_gene: TRBV7-9; CDR3aa: CASTSDRVRYYGYTF; CDR3nt: TGTGCCAGCACCTCCGACAGGGTCCGGTACTATGGCTACACCTTC
j_gene: TRBJ1-1; d_gene: NA; abundance: few; v_gene: TRBV4-2; CDR3aa: CASSHLGRGTGGNTEAFF; CDR3nt: TGTGCCAGCAGCCACCTAGGGAGGGGTACGGGAGGGAACACTGAAGCTTTCTTT
j_gene: TRBJ2-3; d_gene: TRBD2; abundance: many; v_gene: TRBV6-2/TRBV6-3; CDR3aa: CASSEQAGGTDTQYF; CDR3nt: TGTGCCAGCAGTGAGCAAGCGGGAGGCACAGATACGCAGTATTTT